This T cell receptor (beta chain) was sequenced for a study of blood T cell repertoires in COVID-19. About the study: The cDNA or gDNA used as material had been derived from T cells, B-cell-depleted T cells, or PBMCs.

Authors' data handling: Reference gene primer amplification in the assay estimated nucleated cell counts. Measured with immunoSEQ multiplex PCR; TCRdb has only the in-frame clones, and not every one. From that table come the V and J calls and clone size; the DNA was used to work out D and trimming. The sample yields roughly 66,000 clones, over 80% seen once. Germline lookup yields CDR1 GTSNPN and CDR2 SVGIG (reference sequence). The V and J ends lost 2 bases and 13 bases respectively, with 18 bases between them. This CDR3 region has 13 residues. This TCR was sampled from a human donor in a cohort sampled during active COVID-19. The V call is TRBV30, the J call TRBJ2-1; D possibly corresponds to TRBD2 (6 bases). Sequences were obtained from peripheral blood. The CDR3 DNA reads as TGTGCCTGGAGTTTGACACGGGAGTTACCTCAGTTCTTC. Protein product: CAWSLTRELPQFF.